Sequencing of this T cell receptor beta chain was carried out in a study of cytomegalovirus exposure and HLA in healthy donors. Deletions cut 4 bases from V and 5 bases from J, with 14 bases between. CDR1 SQVTM and CDR2 ANQGSEA come from the germline V gene. The CDR3 totals 13 residues. The PCR was carried out with 60 Vbeta primers and 13 Jbeta primers. Measured with immunoSEQ multiplex PCR; TCRdb has only the in-frame clones, and not every one. The sample holds 150,000 or so clones, 75% seen once. This sequence was found in a man between 18 and 29 years old in good health and CMV-seropositive. Sequencing was carried out using PBMCs. The chain employs TRBV29-1 and TRBJ1-1; D gene uncertain. In DNA form, the CDR3 reads TGCAGCGTTGTTAACAATGCGGGGACTGAAGCTTTCTTT. Protein: CSVVNNAGTEAFF.